Listed below are T cell receptor beta chains from one sample, sequenced in a study of graft-versus-host responses after intestinal transplantation. Sequencing was performed with immunoSEQ multiplex PCR; in TCRdb, only in-frame clones are kept and a portion is missing. The data contain about 85,000 clones, less than 95% of them seen just once; the ten biggest clones take up 7.6%. For these TCRs, the target antigens are not known. The source was unstimulated CD8+ T cells sorted from spleen or lymph node cells, collected before transplant. The receptors were sampled from a human donor who was the organ donor for an intestinal transplant. Both conserved end residues are part of each CDR3. D genes are given only for firm matches. Size is omitted from some rows. Given values are once, few, many or a class for expanded clones.

TRBJ2-2 | TRBV6-5 | few | TRBD2 | TGTGCCACCCTAATAGCGGGGGGCACCGGGGAGCTGTTTTTT | CATLIAGGTGELFF
TRBJ2-5 | TRBV7-2 | - | - | TGTGCCAGCAGCTTAAGCCGGCAACAAGAGACCCAGTACTTC | CASSLSRQQETQYF
TRBJ2-4 | TRBV7-6 | - | TRBD2 | TGTGCCAGCAGCCCCAAAGATGGACTAGCGGACATTCAGTACTTC | CASSPKDGLADIQYF
TRBJ2-2 | TRBV4-1 | - | - | TGCGCCAGCAGCCAAGTTTACGGGGCCGGGGAGCTGTTTTTT | CASSQVYGAGELFF
TRBJ2-7 | TRBV27 | once | - | TGTGCCAGCAGTTTATCGCTTCCAGGGGGGGGCTACGAGCAGTACTTC | CASSLSLPGGGYEQYF
TRBJ2-5 | TRBV4-1 | - | TRBD1 | TGCGCCAGCGCCCCGGGACAGGAAGAGACCCAGTACTTC | CASAPGQEETQYF
TRBJ1-4 | TRBV12-5 | - | - | TGTGCTAGTGGGCCGTGGGATAATGAAAAACTGTTTTTT | CASGPWDNEKLFF
TRBJ1-6 | TRBV6-4 | - | - | TGTGCCAGCAGTGCGGGGCCGAAATCACCCCTCCACTTT | CASSAGPKSPLHF
TRBJ1-2 | TRBV6-1 | - | - | TGTGCCAGCAGTTATCAGGGATCTGCCTATGGCTACACCTTC | CASSYQGSAYGYTF
TRBJ2-5 | TRBV11-2 | few | TRBD2 | TGTGCCAGCAGCCTAGGGACTAGCGGGGAAGAGACCCAGTACTTC | CASSLGTSGEETQYF
TRBJ2-3 | TRBV14 | - | - | TGTGCCAGCAGCCTCTCGGGGACGCAGTATTTT | CASSLSGTQYF
TRBJ2-5 | TRBV27 | - | - | TGTGCCAGCAGTTCCCCATTGCAAGAGGCCCAGTACTTC | CASSSPLQEAQYF
TRBJ1-6 | TRBV7-7 | - | TRBD1 | TGTGCCAGCAGCTTAGACAGGGGTAATTCACCCCTCCACTTT | CASSLDRGNSPLHF
TRBJ2-5 | TRBV18 | - | TRBD2 | TGTGCCAGCTCACCGGAAGCGGGAGGGTCCAGAGAGACCCAGTACTTC | CASSPEAGGSRETQYF
TRBJ1-2 | TRBV25-1 | - | - | TGTGCCAGCAGTGAGGGCTACAGGGGCTACACCTTC | CASSEGYRGYTF
TRBJ1-2 | TRBV16 | - | - | TGTGCCAGCAGCCAATCGGACAGTCATGGCTACACCTTC | CASSQSDSHGYTF
TRBJ2-7 | TRBV5-1 | - | - | TGCGCCAGCAGCCTCCTGACAGACGAGCAGTACTTC | CASSLLTDEQYF
TRBJ1-2 | TRBV15 | - | - | TGTGCCACCAGCAGAGATTCGTCAGCTAACTATGGCTACACCTTC | CATSRDSSANYGYTF
TRBJ2-3 | TRBV11-2 | once | TRBD1 | TGTGCCAGCAGCTCAGACACAGGGGGCACAGATACGCAGTATTTT | CASSSDTGGTDTQYF
TRBJ1-5 | TRBV19 | - | TRBD1 | TGTGCCAGTAGTATAGATCCTCGGGACAGGGCGATATATAGCAATCAGCCCCAGCATTTT | CASSIDPRDRAIYSNQPQHF
TRBJ2-5 | TRBV7-9 | - | - | TGTGCCAGCAGCTCATCCGGCCAAGAGACCCAGTACTTC | CASSSSGQETQYF
TRBJ2-1 | TRBV28 | - | - | TGTGCCAGCAGTCCGGACGGGAGTCCGTACAATGAGCAGTTCTTC | CASSPDGSPYNEQFF
TRBJ2-1 | TRBV30 | - | TRBD2 | TGTGCCTGGTCTTACCCGGGACTAGCTTCGAATGAGCAGTTCTTC | CAWSYPGLASNEQFF
TRBJ2-1 | TRBV5-4 | - | TRBD2 | TGTGCCAGCAGCCCTCCGCCTTTAGCGGGGTTATACAATGAGCAGTTCTTC | CASSPPPLAGLYNEQFF
TRBJ2-2 | TRBV5-6 | - | - | TGTGCCAGCAGCTTTGTAGGGGGACCGGGGGAGCTGTTTTTT | CASSFVGGPGELFF
TRBJ2-5 | TRBV9 | - | - | TGTGCCAGCACGCAAGGGCTCGGCGAGACCCAGTACTTC | CASTQGLGETQYF
TRBJ2-3 | TRBV9 | - | - | TGTGCCAGCAGCGCAGGTCCTAGCACAGATACGCAGTATTTT | CASSAGPSTDTQYF
TRBJ1-1 | TRBV10-3 | - | - | TGTGCCACGGGACTGATTACTGAAGCTTTCTTT | CATGLITEAFF
TRBJ1-2 | TRBV29-1 | - | TRBD1 | TGCAGCGCTACGGGGACAGGGGGATGGACTACCTTC | CSATGTGGWTTF
TRBJ1-5 | TRBV2 | few | - | TGTGCCAGCAGTGGAGAAGGAGGCCAGCATTTT | CASSGEGGQHF
TRBJ2-3 | TRBV30 | - | - | TGTGCCTGGAGCGAGCAGTCCACAGATACGCAGTATTTT | CAWSEQSTDTQYF
TRBJ2-2 | TRBV7-9 | - | - | TGTGCCAGCAGCTTAGGTACCGGCGGGTTTAACACCGGGGAGCTGTTTTTT | CASSLGTGGFNTGELFF
TRBJ1-1 | TRBV9 | - | - | TGTGCCAGCAGCTTTGGAGCTATGAACACTGAAGCTTTCTTT | CASSFGAMNTEAFF
TRBJ1-5 | TRBV4-1 | - | TRBD1 | TGCGCCAGCAGCCAAGAAGGGGTAGGGGACAGGGCGAATCAGCCCCAGCATTTT | CASSQEGVGDRANQPQHF
TRBJ2-1 | TRBV11-3 | - | TRBD2 | TGTGCCAGCAGCTTAGAGGATGGGACTAGCGGGATATCCTACAATGAGCAGTTCTTC | CASSLEDGTSGISYNEQFF
TRBJ1-1 | TRBV28 | - | - | TGTGCCAGCAACATGGGGGCGCGGGTCATGAACACTGAAGCTTTCTTT | CASNMGARVMNTEAFF
TRBJ2-5 | TRBV5-1 | - | - | TGCGCCAGCAGCTTGGGGACGGTCACCCAAGAGACCCAGTACTTC | CASSLGTVTQETQYF
TRBJ1-2 | TRBV11-2 | - | - | TGTGCCAGCAGCTTCACCACGGGAGCCTATGGCTACACCTTC | CASSFTTGAYGYTF
TRBJ1-3 | TRBV5-6 | - | - | TGTGCCAGCAGCCGGAGCGCCTTCTCTGGAAACACCATATATTTT | CASSRSAFSGNTIYF
TRBJ2-2 | TRBV13 | - | - | TGTGCCAGCAGCCCCCACTCAGGCGGGGTGAACACCGGGGAGCTGTTTTTT | CASSPHSGGVNTGELFF
TRBJ2-1 | TRBV4-2 | - | - | TGTGCCAGCAGCCAAGATGGCGTAGCTGAGCAGTTCTTC | CASSQDGVAEQFF
TRBJ1-5 | TRBV6-5 | - | - | TGTGCCAGCAGTTACTCCCCAGGGAAGAATCAGCCCCAGCATTTT | CASSYSPGKNQPQHF
TRBJ2-7 | TRBV19 | once | - | TGTGCCAGTAGTATAGGCAGTTCCTACGAGCAGTACTTC | CASSIGSSYEQYF
TRBJ1-3 | TRBV9 | - | TRBD1 | TGTGCCAGCAGCGTAGAGGGTCGGGTGGGACAGACAATAAACACCATATATTTT | CASSVEGRVGQTINTIYF
TRBJ2-2 | TRBV7-2 | once | - | TGTGCCAGCAGCTTACCCCCAGGGGAGGGCACCGGGGAGCTGTTTTTT | CASSLPPGEGTGELFF
TRBJ2-7 | TRBV20-1 | once | - | TGCAGTGCCTCTTATTCCTACGAGCAGTACTTC | CSASYSYEQYF
TRBJ1-1 | TRBV15 | - | TRBD1 | TGTGCCACCAGCAGAGGACAGGGGGGGACTGAAGCTTTCTTT | CATSRGQGGTEAFF
TRBJ2-7 | TRBV11-2 | - | - | TGTGCCAGCAGCTTAGATCTAATGTCAGTCGGCTACGAGCAGTACTTC | CASSLDLMSVGYEQYF